This T cell receptor beta chain was identified during a study of T cell responses to AZD1222 COVID-19 vaccine. Repertoires were generated with immunoSEQ multiplex PCR, while TCRdb's copy carries only in-frame clones and drops some. The repertoire includes 150,000 to 200,000 clones, around 94% of them detected once, and 0.64% sits in the top ten. The CDR3 is made up of 12 amino acids. Germline loops: CDR1 SQVTM, CDR2 ANQGSEA. V lost 4 bases and J lost 0, with 7 bases in between. The chain joins TRBV29-1 to TRBJ2-7; D unresolved. This material consisted of peripheral blood, taken on day 0 of AZD1222 vaccination. This receptor was identified in an adult in good health. The CDR3, as DNA: TGCAGCGTTGGAGAAAACTCCTACGAGCAGTACTTC. The encoded protein is CSVGENSYEQYF.